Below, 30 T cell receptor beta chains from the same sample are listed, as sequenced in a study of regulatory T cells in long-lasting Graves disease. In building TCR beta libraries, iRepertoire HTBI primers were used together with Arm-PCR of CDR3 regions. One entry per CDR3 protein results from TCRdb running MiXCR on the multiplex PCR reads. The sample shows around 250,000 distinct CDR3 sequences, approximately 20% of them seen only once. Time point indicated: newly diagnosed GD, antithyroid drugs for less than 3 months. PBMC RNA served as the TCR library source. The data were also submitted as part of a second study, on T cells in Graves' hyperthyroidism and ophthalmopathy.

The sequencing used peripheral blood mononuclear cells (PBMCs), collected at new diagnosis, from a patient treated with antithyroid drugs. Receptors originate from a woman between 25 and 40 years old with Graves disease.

In DNA form, the CDR3 reads TGCAGTGCTTCTCAAAGGTGGGGAACCTACGAGCAGTACTTC. This codes for CSASQRWGTYEQYF. The V and J genes are TRBV20-1 and TRBJ2-7; D is unresolved. The germline V gene encodes CDR1 DFQATT and CDR2 SNEGSKA (reference sequence). V lost 5 bases and J 2 bases, leaving 16 bases between the germline ends. The CDR3 sequence is 14 residues long.

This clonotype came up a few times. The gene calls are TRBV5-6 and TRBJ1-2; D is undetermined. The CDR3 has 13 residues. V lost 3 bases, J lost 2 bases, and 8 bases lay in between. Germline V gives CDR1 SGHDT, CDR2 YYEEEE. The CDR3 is CASSSPLNYGYTF. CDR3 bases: TGTGCCAGCAGCTCTCCGCTAAACTATGGCTACACCTTC.

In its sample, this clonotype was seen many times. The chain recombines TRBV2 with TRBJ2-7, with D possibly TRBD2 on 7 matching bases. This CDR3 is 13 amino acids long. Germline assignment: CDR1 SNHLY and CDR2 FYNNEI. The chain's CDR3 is CGARGHDHYEQYF. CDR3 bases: TGTGGAGCGCGGGGGCACGATCATTACGAGCAGTACTTC. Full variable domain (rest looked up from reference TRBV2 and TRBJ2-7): EPEVTQTPSHQVTQMGQEVILRCVPISNHLYFYWYRQILGQKVEFLVSFYNNEISEKSEIFDDQFSVERPDGSNFTLKIRSTKLEDSAMYFCGARGHDHYEQYFGPGTRLTVT.

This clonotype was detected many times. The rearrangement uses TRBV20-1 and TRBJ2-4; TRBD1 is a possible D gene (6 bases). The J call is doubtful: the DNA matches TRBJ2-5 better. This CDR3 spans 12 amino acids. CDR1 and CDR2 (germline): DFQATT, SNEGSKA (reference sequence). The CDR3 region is CSSQGLRKTQYF. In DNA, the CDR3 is TGCAGTTCACAGGGTCTCCGGAAGACCCAGTACTTC.

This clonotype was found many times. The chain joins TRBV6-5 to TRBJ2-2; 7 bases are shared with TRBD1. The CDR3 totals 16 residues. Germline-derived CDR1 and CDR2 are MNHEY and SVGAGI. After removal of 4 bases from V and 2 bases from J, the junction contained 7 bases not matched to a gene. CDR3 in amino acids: CASSFTGQTNTGELFF. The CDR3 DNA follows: TGTGCCAGCAGTTTCACGGGACAGACCAACACCGGGGAGCTGTTTTTT.

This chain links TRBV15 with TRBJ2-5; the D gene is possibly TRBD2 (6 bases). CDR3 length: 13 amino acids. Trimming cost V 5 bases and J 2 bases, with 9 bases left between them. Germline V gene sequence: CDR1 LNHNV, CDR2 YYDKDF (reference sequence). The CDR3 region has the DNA TGTGCCACCAGCGGAGGGGTACAAGAGACCCAGTACTTC. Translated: CATSGGVQETQYF.

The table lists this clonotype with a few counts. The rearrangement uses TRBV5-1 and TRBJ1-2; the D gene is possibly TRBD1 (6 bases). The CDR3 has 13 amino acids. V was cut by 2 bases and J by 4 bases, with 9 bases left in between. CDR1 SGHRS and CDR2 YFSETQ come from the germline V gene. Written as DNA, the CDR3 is TGCGCCAGCAGCTTTGGACAGCTCTATGGCTACACCTTC. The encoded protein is CASSFGQLYGYTF.

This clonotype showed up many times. The CDR3 DNA is TGTGCCAGCAGTGATACCGGGAAAACCAAAAACATTCAGTACTTC. Translated: CASSDTGKTKNIQYF. The chain is built from TRBV3-1 and TRBJ2-4; perhaps TRBD2 as D (5 bases). The CDR3 contains 15 residues. Germline V lookup: CDR1 LGHDT, CDR2 YNNKEL (reference sequence). The V gene lost 6 bases and the J gene lost 2 bases, with 14 bases spanning the gap.

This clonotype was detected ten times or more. CDR3: CASSISGVNNEQFF. The CDR3 nucleotides read TGCGCCAGCAGCATTAGCGGGGTGAACAATGAGCAGTTCTTC. The chain recombines TRBV5-1 with TRBJ2-1, with 8 bases lining up with TRBD2. J gave up 5 bases and V 4 bases, and 5 bases lay outside the gene matches. The germline CDR1 and CDR2 sequences are SGHRS and YFSETQ. The CDR3 is 14 amino acids.

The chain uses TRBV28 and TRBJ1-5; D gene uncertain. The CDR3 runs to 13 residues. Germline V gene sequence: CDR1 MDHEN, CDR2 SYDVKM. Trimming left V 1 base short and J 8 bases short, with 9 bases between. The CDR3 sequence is CASSLLAMEPQHF. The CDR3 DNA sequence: TGTGCCAGCAGTTTATTAGCAATGGAGCCCCAGCATTTT.

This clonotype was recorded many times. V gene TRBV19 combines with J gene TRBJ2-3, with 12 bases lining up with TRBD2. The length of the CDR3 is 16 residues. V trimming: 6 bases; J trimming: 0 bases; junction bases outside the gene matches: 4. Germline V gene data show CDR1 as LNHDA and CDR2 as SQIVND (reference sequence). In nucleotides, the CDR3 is TGTGCCAGTAGCCACCTAGCGGGGGGGAGCACAGATACGCAGTATTTT. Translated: CASSHLAGGSTDTQYF.

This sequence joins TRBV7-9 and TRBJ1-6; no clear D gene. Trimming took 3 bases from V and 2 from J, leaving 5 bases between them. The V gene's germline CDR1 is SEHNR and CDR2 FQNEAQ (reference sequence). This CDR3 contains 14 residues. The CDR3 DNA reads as TGTGCCAGCAGCTTGGGAGCCTATAATTCACCCCTCCACTTT. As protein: CASSLGAYNSPLHF.

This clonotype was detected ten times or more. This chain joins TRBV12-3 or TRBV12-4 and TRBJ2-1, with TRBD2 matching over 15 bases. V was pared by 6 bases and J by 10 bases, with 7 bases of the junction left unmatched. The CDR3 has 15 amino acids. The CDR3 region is CASRPGLAGGREQFF. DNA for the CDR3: TGTGCCAGCAGACCAGGACTAGCGGGGGGGAGGGAGCAGTTCTTC.

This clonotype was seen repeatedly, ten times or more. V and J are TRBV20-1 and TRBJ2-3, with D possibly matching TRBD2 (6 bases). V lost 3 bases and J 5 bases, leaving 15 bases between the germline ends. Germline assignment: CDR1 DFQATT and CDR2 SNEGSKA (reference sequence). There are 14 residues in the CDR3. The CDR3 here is CSASPTRFGDTQYF. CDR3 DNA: TGCAGTGCTAGTCCGACTAGGTTCGGAGATACGCAGTATTTT.

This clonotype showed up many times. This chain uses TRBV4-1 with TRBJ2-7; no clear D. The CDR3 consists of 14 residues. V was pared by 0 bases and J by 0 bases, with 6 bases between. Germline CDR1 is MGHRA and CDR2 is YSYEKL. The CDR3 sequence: CASSQDAGSYEQYF. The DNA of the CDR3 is TGCGCCAGCAGCCAAGATGCCGGCTCCTACGAGCAGTACTTC.

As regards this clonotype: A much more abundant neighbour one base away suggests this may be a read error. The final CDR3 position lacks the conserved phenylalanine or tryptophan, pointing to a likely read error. The CDR3 region is CSASGGNTEAFL. The CDR3 DNA reads TGCAGTGCTAGCGGGGGGAACACTGAAGCTTTCCTT. The V call is TRBV20-1, the J call TRBJ1-1; possible D gene TRBD1, 5 bases. Germline V CDR1 and CDR2: DFQATT, SNEGSKA (reference sequence). V lost 3 bases and J 1 base, leaving 6 bases between the germline ends. This CDR3 has 12 amino acids.

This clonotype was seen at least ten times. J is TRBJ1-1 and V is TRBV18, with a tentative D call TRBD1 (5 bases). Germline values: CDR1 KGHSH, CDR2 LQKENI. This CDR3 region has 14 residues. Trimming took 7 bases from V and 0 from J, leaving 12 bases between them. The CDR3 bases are TGTGCCAGCTTAAGGGGACGTATGAACACTGAAGCTTTCTTT. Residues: CASLRGRMNTEAFF.

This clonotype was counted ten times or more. CDR3 sequence reads: CASSQDRATIYEQYF. DNA for the CDR3: TGTGCCAGCAGCCAAGACCGGGCCACAATCTACGAGCAGTACTTC. The chain has TRBV3-1 and TRBJ2-7; D call uncertain. CDR1 and CDR2 from the germline V gene are LGHDT and YNNKEL (reference sequence). Trimming took off 0 bases at V and 3 bases at J, with 12 bases between the two ends. The CDR3 totals 15 residues.

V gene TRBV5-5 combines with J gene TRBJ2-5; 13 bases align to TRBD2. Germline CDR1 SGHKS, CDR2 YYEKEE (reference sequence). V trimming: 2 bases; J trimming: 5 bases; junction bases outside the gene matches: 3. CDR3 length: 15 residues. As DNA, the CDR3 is TGTGCCAGCAGCTTACTAGCGGGGGGGCCCGAGACCCAGTACTTC. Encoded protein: CASSLLAGGPETQYF.

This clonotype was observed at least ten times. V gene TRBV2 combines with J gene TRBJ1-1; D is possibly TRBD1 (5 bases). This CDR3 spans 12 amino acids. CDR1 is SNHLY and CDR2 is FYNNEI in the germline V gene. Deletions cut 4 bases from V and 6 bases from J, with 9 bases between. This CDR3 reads CASSGEGPEAFF. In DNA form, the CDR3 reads TGTGCCAGCAGTGGAGAGGGGCCTGAAGCTTTCTTT.

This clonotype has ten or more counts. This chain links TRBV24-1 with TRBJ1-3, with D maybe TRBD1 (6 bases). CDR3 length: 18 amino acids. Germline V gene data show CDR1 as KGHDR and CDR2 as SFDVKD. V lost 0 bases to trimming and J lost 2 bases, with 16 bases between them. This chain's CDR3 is CATSDLGTFFLTGNTIYF. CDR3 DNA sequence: TGTGCCACCAGTGATTTGGGGACATTTTTCTTGACTGGAAACACCATATATTTT.

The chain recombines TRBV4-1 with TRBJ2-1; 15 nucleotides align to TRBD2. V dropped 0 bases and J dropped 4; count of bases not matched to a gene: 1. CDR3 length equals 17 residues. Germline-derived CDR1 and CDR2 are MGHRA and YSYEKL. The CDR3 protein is CASSQEGLAGGYNEQFF. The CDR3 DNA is TGCGCCAGCAGCCAAGAGGGACTAGCGGGGGGATACAATGAGCAGTTCTTC.

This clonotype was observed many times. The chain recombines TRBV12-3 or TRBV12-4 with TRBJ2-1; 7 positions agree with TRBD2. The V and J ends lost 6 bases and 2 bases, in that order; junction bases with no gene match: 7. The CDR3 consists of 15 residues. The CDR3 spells CASSLAGVTYNEQFF. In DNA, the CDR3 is TGTGCCAGCAGCTTGGCGGGGGTCACCTACAATGAGCAGTTCTTC.

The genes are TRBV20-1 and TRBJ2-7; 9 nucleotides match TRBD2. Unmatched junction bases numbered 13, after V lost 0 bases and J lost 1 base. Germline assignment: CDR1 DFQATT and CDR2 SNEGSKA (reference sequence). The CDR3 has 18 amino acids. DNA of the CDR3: TGCAGTGCTAGAGACTCAGGGGGTAGCGGGAGAGGATCCTACGAGCAGTACTTC. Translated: CSARDSGGSGRGSYEQYF.

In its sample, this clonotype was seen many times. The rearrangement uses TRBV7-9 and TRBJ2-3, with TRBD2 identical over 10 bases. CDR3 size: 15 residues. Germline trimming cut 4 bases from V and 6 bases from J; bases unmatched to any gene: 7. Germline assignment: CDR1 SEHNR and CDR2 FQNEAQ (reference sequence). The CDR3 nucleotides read TGTGCCAGCAGCTCTAGCGGGGGAAGCATTGATACGCAGTATTTT. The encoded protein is CASSSSGGSIDTQYF.

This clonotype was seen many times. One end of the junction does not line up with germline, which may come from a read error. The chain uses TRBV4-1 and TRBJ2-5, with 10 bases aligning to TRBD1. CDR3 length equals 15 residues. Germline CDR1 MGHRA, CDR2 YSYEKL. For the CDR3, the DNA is TGTGCCAGCAGCCAGCCGGGACAGGGGACGGAGACCCAGTACTTC. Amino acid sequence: CASSQPGQGTETQYF.

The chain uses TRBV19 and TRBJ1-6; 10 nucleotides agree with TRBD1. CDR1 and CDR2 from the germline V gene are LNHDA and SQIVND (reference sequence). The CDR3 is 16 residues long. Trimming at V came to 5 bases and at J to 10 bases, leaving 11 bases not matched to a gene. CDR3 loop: CASSGDRGSSNSPLHF. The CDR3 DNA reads TGTGCCAGTAGTGGGGACAGGGGAAGCTCCAACTCACCCCTCCACTTT.

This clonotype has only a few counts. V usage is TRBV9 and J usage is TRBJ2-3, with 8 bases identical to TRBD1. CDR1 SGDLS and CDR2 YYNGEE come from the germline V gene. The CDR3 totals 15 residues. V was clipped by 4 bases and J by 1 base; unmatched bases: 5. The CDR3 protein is CASSWGQEGTDTQYF. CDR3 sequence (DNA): TGTGCCAGCAGCTGGGGACAGGAGGGCACAGATACGCAGTATTTT. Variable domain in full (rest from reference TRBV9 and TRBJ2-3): DSGVTQTPKHLITATGQRVTLRCSPRSGDLSVYWYQQSLDQGLQFLIQYYNGEERAKGNILERFSAQQFPDLHSELNLSSLELGDSALYFCASSWGQEGTDTQYFGPGTRLTVL.

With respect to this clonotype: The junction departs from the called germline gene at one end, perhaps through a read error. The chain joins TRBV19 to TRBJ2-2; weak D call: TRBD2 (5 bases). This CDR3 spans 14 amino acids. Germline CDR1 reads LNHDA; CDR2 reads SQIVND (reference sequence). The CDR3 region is CASTRRGQAGELLF. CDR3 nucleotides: TGTGCCAGTACGCGTCGGGGTCAGGCCGGGGAGCTGCTTTTT.

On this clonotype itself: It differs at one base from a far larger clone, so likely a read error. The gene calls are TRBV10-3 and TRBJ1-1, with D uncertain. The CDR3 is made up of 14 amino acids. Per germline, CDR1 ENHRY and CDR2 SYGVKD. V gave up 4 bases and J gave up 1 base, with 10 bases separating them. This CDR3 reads CAISVGSGNTEAFF. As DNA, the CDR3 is TGTGCCATCAGTGTGGGGAGTGGGAACACTGAAGCTTTCTTT.